This T cell receptor (beta chain) appears in the sequencing data of a study of blood T cell repertoires in COVID-19. Study in general: Nucleic acid was either cDNA or gDNA, and it came from T cells, B-cell-depleted T cells, or PBMCs.

This clone was picked up one time. Assay used: immunoSEQ multiplex PCR; TCRdb lists only in-frame clones, some missing. The table has around 290,000 clones, 86% seen once. The CDR3 extends over 13 amino acids. The germline V and J ends were trimmed by 8 bases and 2 bases, with 9 bases remaining between them. Sample: PBMCs or T cells enriched from blood (not recorded which). The V call is TRBV12-3 or TRBV12-4, the J call TRBJ1-4; D unclear. The TCR was taken from a young woman who had recovered from COVID-19. DNA of the CDR3: TGTGCCAGCCGTCTTTCGACTAATGAAAAACTGTTTTTT. Protein sequence: CASRLSTNEKLFF.